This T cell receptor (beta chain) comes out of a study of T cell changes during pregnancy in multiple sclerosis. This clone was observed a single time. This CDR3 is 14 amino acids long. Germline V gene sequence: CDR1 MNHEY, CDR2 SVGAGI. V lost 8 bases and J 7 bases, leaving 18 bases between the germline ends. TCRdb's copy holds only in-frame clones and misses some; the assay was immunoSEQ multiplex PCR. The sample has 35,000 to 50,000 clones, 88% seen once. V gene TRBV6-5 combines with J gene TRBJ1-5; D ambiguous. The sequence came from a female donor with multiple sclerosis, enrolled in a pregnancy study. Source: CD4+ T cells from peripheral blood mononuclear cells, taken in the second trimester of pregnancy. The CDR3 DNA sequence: TGTGCCAGCCGCCCCGCAGGAGGGTGGCAGCCCCAGCATTTT. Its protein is CASRPAGGWQPQHF.